The sequence of this T cell receptor (beta chain) was determined in a study of OX40 agonist ivuxolimab in advanced cancers. General study findings and limits: Low normalized T-cell clonal expansion was also seen in some nonresponders.

The CDR3 loop spans 13 amino acids. V shed 2 bases and J 2 bases; nucleotides not matched to a gene: 2. Germline V gives CDR1 SQVTM, CDR2 ANQGSEA. Sequencing was performed with immunoSEQ multiplex PCR; in TCRdb, only in-frame clones are kept and a portion is missing. The table has 85,000 to 100,000 clones, roughly 89% seen once. With respect to this clone: What it recognizes is unknown.

This sequence originates from an adult with an advanced solid tumor such as melanoma, head and neck, liver or kidney cancer. V and J are TRBV29-1 and TRBJ1-2; TRBD1 matches at 7 bases. This sample comprised CD4+ or CD8+ T cells sorted from blood, obtained in a trial of the OX40 agonist ivuxolimab. For the CDR3, the DNA is TGCAGCGTTGAATTGGGACAGAACTATGGCTACACCTTC. This gives the protein CSVELGQNYGYTF.